Below, 18 T cell receptor beta chains from the same sample are listed, as sequenced in a study of T cells in Graves' hyperthyroidism and ophthalmopathy. Researchers amplified the TCR beta CDR3 regions from RNA transcripts. The HTBI primer set was used in a first-round RT-PCR of the TCR CDR3. TCRdb re-called the multiplex PCR reads through MiXCR, storing one row per CDR3 protein. In the table there are some 440,000 distinct CDR3 sequences, about 15% of which are singletons. Sequencing used blood. The receptors derive from a woman between 18 and 30 years old with Graves' hyperthyroidism.

This clonotype was recorded many times. The chain employs TRBV2 and TRBJ1-5; 8 positions agree with TRBD1. V lost 5 bases to trimming and J lost 4 bases; unmatched junction nucleotides: 10. CDR3 length: 16 residues. Germline CDR1 reads SNHLY; CDR2 reads FYNNEI. CDR3 residues: CASSSSRGRGNQPQHF. CDR3 DNA sequence: TGTGCCAGCAGTTCATCCAGGGGGCGCGGGAATCAGCCCCAGCATTTT.

This chain connects TRBV2 to TRBJ2-7; maybe TRBD2 (5 bases). The V gene lost 4 bases and the J gene lost 2 bases, with 15 bases spanning the gap. The CDR3 length is 15 residues. Germline-derived CDR1 and CDR2 are SNHLY and FYNNEI. Here the CDR3 DNA reads TGTGCCAGCAGTGGGGATAGCGCATATACCTACGAGCAGTACTTC. It yields the protein CASSGDSAYTYEQYF.

V is TRBV10-2 and J is TRBJ2-3, with 11 bases lining up with TRBD2. The CDR3 is 14 residues long. Losses at the gene ends were 6 bases for V and 1 base for J; bases not matched to a gene: 0. The germline CDR1 and CDR2 sequences are WSHSY and SAAADI. CDR3 DNA: TGCGCCAGCAGGGGACTAGCGGGCACAGATACGCAGTATTTT. This sequence encodes CASRGLAGTDTQYF.

This clonotype was observed a few times. V usage is TRBV20-1 and J usage is TRBJ1-1; D call uncertain. This CDR3 is built from 11 residues. In germline, CDR1 is DFQATT, CDR2 SNEGSKA (reference sequence). V gave up 1 base and J gave up 6 bases, with 6 bases separating them. The CDR3 loop reads CSARVGAEAFF. The DNA of the CDR3 is TGCAGTGCTAGAGTAGGCGCTGAAGCTTTCTTT.

This clonotype occurred many times. The chain combines TRBV5-1 with TRBJ1-2; TRBD1 matches at 7 bases. Germline V gene data show CDR1 as SGHRS and CDR2 as YFSETQ. The CDR3 extends over 17 amino acids. V lost 0 bases and J lost 1; bases outside the gene matches: 9. The CDR3 region has the DNA TGCGCCAGCAGCTTGGCGGGACAGACCGCCGTTAACTATGGCTACACCTTC. As protein: CASSLAGQTAVNYGYTF.

This clonotype was seen a handful of times. J is TRBJ1-1 and V is TRBV5-1, with a possible D match to TRBD1 (6 bases). The CDR3 contains 15 residues. Germline V gives CDR1 SGHRS, CDR2 YFSETQ. V shed 0 bases and J shed 5 bases, with 14 bases lying between them. CDR3 nucleotides: TGCGCCAGCAGCTTGGGACCTAGGGGGATTACTGAAGCTTTCTTT. The encoded protein is CASSLGPRGITEAFF.

This clonotype was counted only a few times. The V and J genes are TRBV29-1 and TRBJ2-1; TRBD2 matches at 14 bases. After removal of 6 bases from V and 9 bases from J, the junction contained 10 bases not matched to a gene. The CDR3 loop spans 15 amino acids. The germline V gene has CDR1 SQVTM and CDR2 ANQGSEA. CDR3: CSVEPGLAGVGEQFF. CDR3 DNA sequence: TGCAGCGTAGAACCGGGACTAGCGGGAGTGGGTGAGCAGTTCTTC.

This clonotype was detected ten times or more. The V and J genes are TRBV13 and TRBJ1-4, with 7 bases aligning to TRBD1. V trimming: 5 bases; J trimming: 6 bases; junction bases outside the gene matches: 6. Germline CDR1 and CDR2: PRHDT and FYEKMQ (reference sequence). The CDR3 runs to 14 residues. The CDR3 DNA reads TGTGCCAGCAGCGTTCAGGGGGGTCATGAAAAACTGTTTTTT. This gives the protein CASSVQGGHEKLFF.

This clonotype was recorded a few times. This could be a read error, since a much larger clone is one nucleotide away. V and J are TRBV12-3 or TRBV12-4 and TRBJ1-1; D not certain. V lost 3 bases to trimming and J lost 3 bases, with 17 bases between them. The CDR3 spans 16 residues. The CDR3: CASSFLLIGMDTEAFF. In DNA, the CDR3 is TGTGCCAGCAGTTTCCTTTTAATTGGCATGGACACTGAAGCTTTCTTT.

This clonotype was picked up many times. The chain recombines TRBV11-2 with TRBJ1-2; D unresolved. Trimming pared 0 bases from V and 8 bases from J, leaving 13 bases between. The CDR3 covers 14 residues. Germline V gene data show CDR1 as SGHAT and CDR2 as FQNNGV. The CDR3 nucleotides read TGTGCCAGCAGCTTAGATTACGGGTCACAAGGCTACACCTTC. Residues: CASSLDYGSQGYTF.

Comments on this clonotype: This may come from a read error, since a much larger clone is one base off. The J gene is TRBJ2-2, the V gene TRBV3-1; 11 bases align to TRBD2. The CDR3 runs to 16 residues. Germline V gene lookup returns CDR1 LGHDT and CDR2 YNNKEL (reference sequence). CDR3 loop: CTSSRLAGGDTGELFF. CDR3 bases: TGTACCAGCAGCCGGCTAGCGGGAGGTGACACCGGGGAGCTGTTTTTT.

There are many counts of this clonotype. This chain links TRBV7-2 with TRBJ1-5; D is unresolved. Trimming took off 5 bases at V and 4 bases at J, with 15 bases between the two ends. CDR3 length equals 15 residues. Germline CDR1 SGHTA, CDR2 FQGNSA. The DNA for the CDR3 is TGTGCCAGCAGCCAACGCTCAGCCGCAAATCAGCCCCAGCATTTT. Its translation is CASSQRSAANQPQHF.

This clonotype was detected a few times. The chain joins TRBV19 to TRBJ2-4; the match to TRBD2 covers 8 bases. The CDR3 runs to 16 residues. The V and J ends lost 5 bases and 0 bases, in that order; junction bases with no gene match: 6. Germline V lookup: CDR1 LNHDA, CDR2 SQIVND (reference sequence). The DNA for the CDR3 is TGTGCCAGTAGTCTCCGGGGGGGAATAGCCAAAAACATTCAGTACTTC. Translation gives CASSLRGGIAKNIQYF.

Many counts were recorded for this clonotype. The chain recombines TRBV20-1 with TRBJ2-5, with D unclear. CDR1 and CDR2 (germline): DFQATT, SNEGSKA (reference sequence). V was shortened by 6 bases and J by 4 bases, with 18 bases between the two germline ends. The CDR3 has 14 amino acids. The CDR3 DNA follows: TGCAGTGCCCTAGGGTCCCCCATAGGAGAGACCCAGTACTTC. It specifies CSALGSPIGETQYF.

At least ten counts were recorded for this clonotype. This chain connects TRBV3-1 to TRBJ1-1, with D perhaps TRBD1 (5 bases). Looked up from germline, CDR1 is LGHDT and CDR2 is YNNKEL (reference sequence). The CDR3 has 15 amino acids. V was shortened by 5 bases and J by 4 bases, with 17 bases between the two germline ends. This CDR3 reads CASSYAIGTVTEAFF. In DNA form, the CDR3 reads TGTGCCAGCAGCTATGCGATAGGGACGGTCACTGAAGCTTTCTTT. Supplemented by reference TRBV3-1 and TRBJ1-1, the full variable domain reads DTAVSQTPKYLVTQMGNDKSIKCEQNLGHDTMYWYKQDSKKFLKIMFSYNNKELIINETVPNRFSPKSPDKAHLNLHINSLELGDSAVYFCASSYAIGTVTEAFFGQGTRLTVV.

Regarding this clonotype: A much larger clone lies one base from this, so it may be a read error. The rearrangement links TRBV5-1 to TRBJ1-2; D gene unclear. Trimming shortened V by 1 base and J by 7 bases, and 26 bases separated the two germline ends. Germline-derived CDR1 and CDR2 are SGHRS and YFSETQ. This CDR3 has 18 residues. The CDR3 nucleotides read TGCGCCAGCAGCTTGTCCTTAGTCGACCCCCGAGGCAGCGGTGGCTACACCTTC. It yields the protein CASSLSLVDPRGSGGYTF. Looking up the rest from reference TRBV5-1 and TRBJ1-2 gives the full variable domain: KAGVTQTPRYLIKTRGQQVTLSCSPISGHRSVSWYQQTPGQGLQFLFEYFSETQRNKGNFPGRFSGRQFSNSRSEMNVSTLELGDSALYLCASSLSLVDPRGSGGYTFGSGTRLTVV.

This clonotype was detected ten times or more. V and J are TRBV20-1 and TRBJ2-3; 8 bases match TRBD2. This CDR3 is 15 amino acids long. Germline V CDR1 and CDR2: DFQATT, SNEGSKA (reference sequence). V shed 6 bases and J 4 bases; nucleotides not matched to a gene: 12. The CDR3 nucleotides are TGCAGTGCCACGGGAGGGACTAGTAGGCCAGATACGCAGTATTTT. This codes for CSATGGTSRPDTQYF.

This clonotype has a handful of counts. The V call is TRBV5-1, the J call TRBJ2-3; 7 bases are a match to TRBD1. The junction had 11 bases not matched to a gene; V was cut back by 1 base and J by 3 bases. This CDR3 has 17 amino acids. Germline assignment: CDR1 SGHRS and CDR2 YFSETQ. CDR3 nucleotide sequence: TGCGCCAGCAGCTTGTCCGCGACAGGGTGGATGACAGATACGCAGTATTTT. Translating gives CASSLSATGWMTDTQYF. The full variable domain, rest sourced from reference TRBV5-1 and TRBJ2-3, is KAGVTQTPRYLIKTRGQQVTLSCSPISGHRSVSWYQQTPGQGLQFLFEYFSETQRNKGNFPGRFSGRQFSNSRSEMNVSTLELGDSALYLCASSLSATGWMTDTQYFGPGTRLTVL.